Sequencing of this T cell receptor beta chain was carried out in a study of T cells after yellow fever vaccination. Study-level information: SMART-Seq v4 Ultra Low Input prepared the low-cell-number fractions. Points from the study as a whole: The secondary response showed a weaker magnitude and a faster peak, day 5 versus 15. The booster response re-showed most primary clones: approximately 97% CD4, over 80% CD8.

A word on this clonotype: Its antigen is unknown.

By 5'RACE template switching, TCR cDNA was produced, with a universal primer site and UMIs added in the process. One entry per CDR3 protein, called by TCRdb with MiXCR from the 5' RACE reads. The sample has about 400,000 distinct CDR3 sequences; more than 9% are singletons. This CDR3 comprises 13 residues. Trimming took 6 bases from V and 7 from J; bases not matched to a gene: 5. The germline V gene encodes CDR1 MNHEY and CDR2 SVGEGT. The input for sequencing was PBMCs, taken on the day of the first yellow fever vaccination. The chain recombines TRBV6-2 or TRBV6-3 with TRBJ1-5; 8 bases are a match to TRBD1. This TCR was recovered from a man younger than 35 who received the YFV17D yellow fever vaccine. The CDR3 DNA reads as TGTGCCAGCAGATGGACAGGGATGCAGCCCCAGCATTTT. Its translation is CASRWTGMQPQHF.